These T cell receptor beta chains were read from a single sample in a study of tumor and adjacent non-tumor tissue in lung cancer. TCRdb redid the calling of the multiplex PCR reads with MiXCR, one entry per CDR3 protein. The sample holds about 120,000 distinct CDR3 sequences, over 65% seen once. The specimen sequenced was lung tumor tissue. The receptors come from a man aged 30-40 years with non-small cell lung cancer. CDR3s include the opening cysteine and the closing phenylalanine or tryptophan. A D gene is named only where the DNA matches it firmly. Where a row states a size, it is once, few, many or the class of an expanded clone; other rows omit it.

J gene,D gene,clone size,V gene,CDR3 DNA,CDR3 protein
TRBJ2-5,TRBD1,-,TRBV29-1,TGCAGCGGGCTCGGACAGGGGAACGGACTTACTACCCAATACTTC,CSGLGQGNGLTTQYF
TRBJ2-5,-,-,TRBV11-2,TGTGCCAGCTCCCCTTCTATGGGGGGACGAGGGACCCAGTACTTC,CASSPSMGGRGTQYF
TRBJ2-1,-,many,TRBV20-1,TGCAGTGCTAGCCGGGCCCTCGGTAGGGGTGAGCAGTTCTTC,CSASRALGRGEQFF
TRBJ1-6,-,once,TRBV4-2,TGTGCCAGCAGGCAAGTTCAGAGAGGGAATGTATATTCACCCCTCCACTTT,CASRQVQRGNVYSPLHF
TRBJ2-5,-,-,TRBV20-1,TGCAGTGCTGGAGATCACGAGAGCGGGACCCAGTACTTC,CSAGDHESGTQYF
TRBJ2-2,TRBD2,many,TRBV4-2,TGTGCCAGCAGCCCCCGGACTAGCGGGGACCTCGTGGAGCTGTTTTTT,CASSPRTSGDLVELFF
TRBJ1-5,-,once,TRBV7-3,TGTGCCAGCAGCCCACAAGAGGGTCAGCCCCAGCATTTT,CASSPQEGQPQHF
TRBJ2-3,TRBD2,-,TRBV6-5,TGTGCCATCAGTTACTCGCGGGGGGTCTCAGATATGCAGTATTTT,CAISYSRGVSDMQYF
TRBJ1-4,-,-,TRBV6-6,TGTGCCAGCAGCAAACCGGCAGCCCATGCAACTAATGAAAAACTGTTTTTT,CASSKPAAHATNEKLFF
TRBJ2-3,-,-,TRBV7-8,TGTGCCAGCAGCCGGGGAGGGGGGATGTTTGATACGCAGTATTTT,CASSRGGGMFDTQYF
TRBJ2-5,-,-,TRBV13,TGTGCCAGCAGCTTGTACTCGTACCAAGAGACCCAGTACTTC,CASSLYSYQETQYF
TRBJ2-1,TRBD1,-,TRBV20-1,TGCAGTGCTAGATTCGAGACAGGGAGCTTGGCTAGCATCAGGGGGGAGCAGTTCTTC,CSARFETGSLASIRGEQFF
TRBJ2-5,-,-,TRBV20-1,TGCAGTGCTAGAGATCCCGCGTGGCAAGGGACCCAGTACTTC,CSARDPAWQGTQYF
TRBJ2-7,-,many,TRBV20-1,TGCAGTGCTAGAGATGGAGGACGAGACTACGAGCAGTACTTC,CSARDGGRDYEQYF
TRBJ1-1,-,-,TRBV7-9,TGTGCCAGCAGCTTAGCGCTGCCAGGCTCTGAAGCTTTCTTT,CASSLALPGSEAFF
TRBJ1-2,-,-,TRBV6-5,TGTCCCAGTCGTAGTCCCGGGACACCGACGAGCTATGGCTACACCTTC,CPSRSPGTPTSYGYTF
TRBJ2-1,TRBD1,-,TRBV11-2,TGTGCCAGCAGCTCGCGGACAGGGAGCTCCTACATTGAGCAGTTCTTC,CASSSRTGSSYIEQFF
TRBJ2-1,TRBD1,-,TRBV10-3,TGTGCCATCAGTGAGTCGGGGACAGTAGGTAATGAGCAGTTCTTC,CAISESGTVGNEQFF
TRBJ2-3,-,many,TRBV4-1,TGCGCCAGCAGCCCGAGGGAGGCAGATACGCAGTATTTT,CASSPREADTQYF
TRBJ2-1,-,-,TRBV28,TGTGCCAGCACCTCTCTGGGGGGTAGCTCCTACAATGAGCAGTTCTTC,CASTSLGGSSYNEQFF
TRBJ1-1,-,-,TRBV11-2,TGTGTCAGCTTAGTGACGAAGGGCACTGAAGCTTTCTTT,CVSLVTKGTEAFF
TRBJ1-1,TRBD1,-,TRBV4-1,TGCGCCAGCAGCCAAGTTGAGGGGGCAGATACTGAAGCTTTCTTT,CASSQVEGADTEAFF
TRBJ1-2,-,many,TRBV12-3/TRBV12-4,TGTGCCAGCAGTGAGACAACTAACTATGGCTACACCTTC,CASSETTNYGYTF
TRBJ1-4,TRBD1,-,TRBV20-1,TGCAGTGCGGGAGGGGGCAATGAAAAACTGTTTTTT,CSAGGGNEKLFF
TRBJ2-3,TRBD2,-,TRBV20-1,TGCAGTGCTGCCAGCGGGGGCCCCCCGGCAGATACGCAGTATTTT,CSAASGGPPADTQYF
TRBJ2-5,TRBD2,-,TRBV11-3,TGTGCCAGCGGCTTAGAAGAGGGAGGGCAAGAGACCCAGTATTTC,CASGLEEGGQETQYF
TRBJ2-7,-,-,TRBV20-1,TGCAGTACTTCGATCTTACCCTACGAGCAGTACTTC,CSTSILPYEQYF
TRBJ2-2,TRBD2,many,TRBV29-1,TGCAGCGTTGATACGGGGGAGGGCCTTCCCGGGGAGCTGTTTTTT,CSVDTGEGLPGELFF
TRBJ2-1,TRBD2,-,TRBV11-1,TGTGCCAGTAGCACGACTAGCGAACCCTACAATGAGCAGTTCTTC,CASSTTSEPYNEQFF
TRBJ2-1,-,-,TRBV20-1,TGCAGTGCTAGAGCCCTGTTAGTGGGGGGATCCTACAATGAGCAGTTCTTT,CSARALLVGGSYNEQFF
TRBJ2-1,-,-,TRBV6-5,TGTGTCATCAGTGCCTCCGGGGCATCATACAATGAGCAGTTCTTC,CVISASGASYNEQFF
TRBJ2-7,-,few,TRBV5-1,TGCGCCAGCAGCTTGGGTATTACAAGATCGGAGCAGTACTTC,CASSLGITRSEQYF
TRBJ1-1,-,-,TRBV11-1,TGTGCCAGCAGCGCCCCGTCGGGGATGGAGATCACTGAAGCTTTCTTT,CASSAPSGMEITEAFF
TRBJ2-1,-,once,TRBV28,TGTGCCAGCAATTCCCCCATAGCGGAGAAGAGCACCTACAATGAGCACTTCTTC,CASNSPIAEKSTYNEHFF
TRBJ1-1,-,few,TRBV6-6,TGTGCCGGCAGTTACTCGAGCGGGGGACCGGACACTGAAGCTTTCTTT,CAGSYSSGGPDTEAFF
TRBJ2-3,TRBD2,many,TRBV29-1,TGCAGCGTGACTAGCGGGAGGGGCACAGATACGCAGTATTTT,CSVTSGRGTDTQYF
TRBJ2-5,-,-,TRBV19,TGTGCCAGTAGTTTCGGGCACGTTGGTGAGACCCAGTACTTC,CASSFGHVGETQYF
TRBJ2-1,-,once,TRBV12-3/TRBV12-4,TGTGCCAGCAGCCACCCGGGGGCAAGCTCCTACAATGAGCAGTTCTTC,CASSHPGASSYNEQFF
TRBJ2-1,TRBD2,-,TRBV20-1,TGCAATGCTACGGGGGGTACTAGCGGGAGGGCCCGTTGGGGCCCCAATGAGCAGTTCTTC,CNATGGTSGRARWGPNEQFF
TRBJ2-7,TRBD2,many,TRBV20-1,TGCAGTGCTAGAAGCCGGGACTACAGCTCCTACGAGCAGTACTTC,CSARSRDYSSYEQYF
TRBJ2-2,TRBD2,-,TRBV6-6,TGTGCCAGCAAGAAACTAGCGCGGAACACCTGGGAGCTGTTTTTT,CASKKLARNTWELFF
TRBJ1-5,-,large,TRBV6-2/TRBV6-3,TGTGCCAGCAGTTCGGGGGACGGCAATCAGCCCCAGCATTTT,CASSSGDGNQPQHF
TRBJ2-5,-,-,TRBV20-1,TGCAGTGCTAGTATAGACCAAGAGACCCAGTACTTC,CSASIDQETQYF
TRBJ2-7,-,-,TRBV12-3/TRBV12-4,TGTGCCAGTGGTTTCGGCGGGTACTACGAGCAGTACTTC,CASGFGGYYEQYF
TRBJ2-1,TRBD2,-,TRBV11-2,TGTGCCAGCAGTTTACTAGCGGGAAGGGATGAGCAGTTATTC,CASSLLAGRDEQLF
TRBJ2-5,-,-,TRBV29-1,TGCAGCTTCAAGTCCCCTAGCGTGCTCCAAGAGACCCAGTACTTC,CSFKSPSVLQETQYF
TRBJ2-5,-,-,TRBV4-1,TGCGCCAGTAGCCAAGATCGGGATGTGGAAGAGACCCAGTACTTC,CASSQDRDVEETQYF
TRBJ1-2,-,many,TRBV4-3,TGCGCCAGCAGGCCTGCGTTGGGTAGCGACTATGGCTACACCTTC,CASRPALGSDYGYTF
TRBJ1-5,-,-,TRBV4-2,TGTGACAGCAGCCAAGATGGGCCAGGGAATCAGCCCCAGCATTTT,CDSSQDGPGNQPQHF
TRBJ2-7,-,many,TRBV5-4,TGTGCCAGCAGCCCAGGAGGGGACTCCTCCTACGAGCAGTACTTC,CASSPGGDSSYEQYF
TRBJ2-5,-,-,TRBV9,TGTACCAGCAGCGTAGTGGGGGAAGAGACCCAGTACTTC,CTSSVVGEETQYF
TRBJ2-3,-,many,TRBV20-1,TGCAGTGCTCTGCTCGGGGTGAGGGATACGCAGTATTTT,CSALLGVRDTQYF
TRBJ2-3,-,many,TRBV6-1,TGTGCCAGCAGTGAAGGAGCAGGGGTCGTCACAGATACGCAGTATTTT,CASSEGAGVVTDTQYF
TRBJ1-2,-,-,TRBV14,TGTGCCAGCAGCCGCTTTGGGACTGTCTTTGGCTACACCTTC,CASSRFGTVFGYTF